This TCR beta chain was obtained from a study of cytotoxic CD8 clonotypes in ibrutinib-treated CLL (TCRdb year 2021). Regarding the complete study: In this cohort, around 14 patients were treatment-naive and roughly 10 were relapsed/refractory, while roughly 17 had unmutated IGHV. Patients were still on ibrutinib when every remission and progressive disease sample was collected. The response samples were drawn at a median of approximately twelve months into treatment, with a range of roughly 6 to 40 months. Responses were partial in around 24 patients and complete in 2; after median 68 months follow-up, some 15 stayed in remission and roughly twelve progressed. Longitudinal samples were obtainable from about 30% of the roughly 86 participants in the trial. An average of about 260,000 productive templates and 80,000 to 95,000 productive rearrangements was obtained per sample. Cryopreserved peripheral blood mononuclear cells were obtained prior to treatment, at the time of response, and at either disease progression or sustained remission.

The time point label corresponds to: around 25 months on ibrutinib. For TCR beta library preparation, 1.5 to 2 micrograms of genomic DNA were extracted from the cryopreserved PBMCs. Longitudinal blood samples from CLL patients on ibrutinib monotherapy were analyzed using high-throughput TCR beta sequencing. The patients took part in an open-label, single-center phase 2 trial of ibrutinib monotherapy. CDR1 and CDR2 (SGHTS, YDEGEE) derive from the germline V gene. CDR3 length: 15 amino acids, cysteine to phenylalanine. Of all the DNA, just the CDR3 is kept, 45 bases in frame from base 1. V is shortened by 1 base, J by 6 bases, and the region joining them spans 16 bases. The study at large found these results: Public clonotypes were rare and either shrank or stayed stable during treatment, and the rise in clonality at ibrutinib response reflected expansion of private clonotypes. Sampling times were not matched between sustained-remission and progressing patients, and lymph node repertoires were not studied. Clonality rose at ibrutinib response, remained stable during sustained remission, and dropped back toward baseline at progression. At baseline, clonality was higher than in age-matched healthy donors and showed a strong correlation with circulating CD8+ T-cell counts.

The goal of deep resolution MiSeq sequencing was a depth between 1 in 1 million and 1 in 200,000 T cells, and coverage averaged 10x per clonotype. The immunoSEQ hsTCRB Kit was used to generate the TCR beta libraries. Under the source paper's analysis protocol: ImmunoSEQ Data Assistant and ImmunoSEQ Analyzer were used for data analysis, and V, D and J genes were assigned according to IMGT definitions. Clonality was computed as one minus normalized Shannon entropy of productive rearrangement frequencies, ranging from 0 to 1. Public clonotype analysis was restricted to overrepresented clonotypes comprising at least 0.05% of each patient's repertoire. Some 14 age-matched healthy donor repertoires from immuneACCESS served as clonality controls. TCRdb obtained this table from immuneACCESS and retained in-frame rearrangements with V and J assigned. These tables miss some clones; where compared with another copy, unresolved V genes account for less than half of the shortfall, and the remainder is unexplained. Clone size and the V and J calls come from that table; the DNA yielded D and trimming. The sample table lists roughly 250,000 clones, roughly 70% of them with a count of one. The ten largest account for 15% of the sample.

Regarding this clone: It has no known antigen specificity. Base qualities were left out, and no much larger clone turns up one base away.

This TCR was sampled from a human donor with chronic lymphocytic leukemia. The receptor chain draws on TRBV5-8 and TRBJ2-5; TRBD2 is possibly the D segment (6 matching bases). Specimen: PBMCs, collected after 24 months of ibrutinib treatment. The DNA is TGTGCCAGCAGCTTGCAGGTGGCGGGACCGAAGACCCAGTACTTC. Translated, this gives CASSLQVAGPKTQYF. The full variable domain, completed from the reference TRBV5-8 and TRBJ2-5 proteins outside the CDR3, reads EAGVTQSPTHLIKTRGQQATLRCSPISGHTSVYWYQQALGLGLQFLLWYDEGEERNRGNFPPRFSGRQFPNYSSELNVNALELEDSALYLCASSLQVAGPKTQYFGPGTRLLVL.